The rows below give T cell receptor beta chains drawn from one sample of a study of beta chain features in type 1 diabetes. Generated by immunoSEQ multiplex PCR, the TCRdb table keeps only in-frame clones and is missing some. The data show roughly 290,000 clones, over 14% seen once. Sequenced material: naive CD4+ T cells from blood. The origin of the receptors is a young man with type 1 diabetes. Both conserved end residues are trimmed from each CDR3. Fields, in order: D gene, V gene, J gene, CDR3 protein. The D gene is left open where the match is weak.

d_call: .; v_call: TRBV6-1; j_call: TRBJ2-6; cdr3_aa: ASRGTSGANVLT
d_call: TRBD1; v_call: TRBV18; j_call: TRBJ1-2; cdr3_aa: ASSPLLAIGTVSFGDGYT
d_call: TRBD2; v_call: TRBV6-5; j_call: TRBJ2-7; cdr3_aa: ASSYRASGKGEQY
d_call: .; v_call: TRBV11-2; j_call: TRBJ2-1; cdr3_aa: ASSLDNLTPFYNEQF
d_call: .; v_call: TRBV18; j_call: TRBJ1-6; cdr3_aa: ASSPSRNSPLH
d_call: .; v_call: TRBV28; j_call: TRBJ1-5; cdr3_aa: ASSSGVGQPQH
d_call: TRBD2; v_call: TRBV7-6; j_call: TRBJ2-7; cdr3_aa: ASSLAGGPYEQY
d_call: .; v_call: TRBV5-1; j_call: TRBJ1-2; cdr3_aa: ASSLDGQDYGYT
d_call: .; v_call: TRBV7-9; j_call: TRBJ2-1; cdr3_aa: ASERRRGDYNEQF
d_call: TRBD1; v_call: TRBV7-9; j_call: TRBJ1-1; cdr3_aa: ASRYGQGGDEAF
d_call: TRBD1; v_call: TRBV7-9; j_call: TRBJ2-7; cdr3_aa: ASEGQGAGAEQY
d_call: .; v_call: TRBV7-2; j_call: TRBJ1-2; cdr3_aa: ASSTGDSGYGYT
d_call: TRBD1; v_call: TRBV28; j_call: TRBJ2-5; cdr3_aa: ASSLQGAQETQY
d_call: .; v_call: TRBV21-1; j_call: TRBJ2-7; cdr3_aa: ASSKVSQGIPYEQY
d_call: TRBD2; v_call: TRBV28; j_call: TRBJ2-1; cdr3_aa: ASNGGGTLYNEQF
d_call: .; v_call: TRBV28; j_call: TRBJ1-6; cdr3_aa: ASATLGSNSPLH
d_call: TRBD1; v_call: TRBV6-5; j_call: TRBJ2-7; cdr3_aa: ASSDRGGYEQY
d_call: .; v_call: TRBV7-2; j_call: TRBJ2-3; cdr3_aa: ASTRQGTDTQY
d_call: TRBD2; v_call: TRBV5-4; j_call: TRBJ2-5; cdr3_aa: ASSMGLAGVGETQY
d_call: .; v_call: TRBV4-3; j_call: TRBJ2-3; cdr3_aa: ASSQAGVWSTDTQY
d_call: TRBD1; v_call: TRBV9; j_call: TRBJ2-1; cdr3_aa: ASSSMTGAVGNEQF
d_call: .; v_call: TRBV2; j_call: TRBJ1-1; cdr3_aa: ASRVRDASEEAF
d_call: .; v_call: TRBV10-3; j_call: TRBJ1-4; cdr3_aa: AISESQRNEKLF
d_call: TRBD2; v_call: TRBV28; j_call: TRBJ2-1; cdr3_aa: ASSAGGRRHLEQF
d_call: TRBD2; v_call: TRBV28; j_call: TRBJ2-5; cdr3_aa: ASSSPPGREQTQY
d_call: .; v_call: TRBV12-5; j_call: TRBJ2-1; cdr3_aa: ASGFRVAVGSYNEQF
d_call: TRBD2; v_call: TRBV27; j_call: TRBJ2-1; cdr3_aa: ASSLLGTSGSYEQF
d_call: .; v_call: TRBV28; j_call: TRBJ2-1; cdr3_aa: ASSSRTARGEQF
d_call: TRBD2; v_call: TRBV5-1; j_call: TRBJ2-7; cdr3_aa: ASSLWAGAPSYEQY
d_call: TRBD2; v_call: TRBV2; j_call: TRBJ2-5; cdr3_aa: ASSALAGGQETQY
d_call: .; v_call: TRBV13; j_call: TRBJ2-7; cdr3_aa: ASSPRPGLHEQY
d_call: TRBD1; v_call: TRBV28; j_call: TRBJ1-2; cdr3_aa: ASTPGQEYGYT
d_call: .; v_call: TRBV5-1; j_call: TRBJ2-3; cdr3_aa: ASSFTGGSTDTQY
d_call: TRBD1; v_call: TRBV19; j_call: TRBJ1-5; cdr3_aa: ASSPNDRDNQPQH
d_call: TRBD1; v_call: TRBV19; j_call: TRBJ1-1; cdr3_aa: ASDTGANTEAF
d_call: .; v_call: TRBV6-5; j_call: TRBJ1-2; cdr3_aa: ASSYSLRGNGNGYT
d_call: TRBD2; v_call: TRBV23-1; j_call: TRBJ2-1; cdr3_aa: ASSQSRAGGTYNEQF
d_call: TRBD1; v_call: TRBV5-1; j_call: TRBJ2-6; cdr3_aa: ASSRNGQGASGANVLT
d_call: TRBD1; v_call: TRBV5-6; j_call: TRBJ2-2; cdr3_aa: ASSYGQGAGTGELF
d_call: .; v_call: TRBV7-9; j_call: TRBJ2-4; cdr3_aa: ASSLVRDTKNIQY
d_call: .; v_call: TRBV2; j_call: TRBJ2-5; cdr3_aa: ASFLRERQTQY
d_call: .; v_call: TRBV21-1; j_call: TRBJ2-5; cdr3_aa: ASSLGGRETQY
d_call: .; v_call: TRBV28; j_call: TRBJ2-1; cdr3_aa: ASTDAGKEQF
d_call: .; v_call: TRBV7-9; j_call: TRBJ2-1; cdr3_aa: ASSLQGSYNEQF
d_call: .; v_call: TRBV25-1; j_call: TRBJ1-1; cdr3_aa: ASTRTDTLTEAF
d_call: TRBD2; v_call: TRBV18; j_call: TRBJ2-1; cdr3_aa: ASSRGGAYNEQF
d_call: .; v_call: TRBV5-1; j_call: TRBJ2-7; cdr3_aa: ASSLERVSYEQY
d_call: TRBD2; v_call: TRBV4-2; j_call: TRBJ2-7; cdr3_aa: ASSQVGSGSSYEQY
d_call: .; v_call: TRBV6-5; j_call: TRBJ2-3; cdr3_aa: ASSYSLAPDTQY
d_call: .; v_call: TRBV5-6; j_call: TRBJ1-3; cdr3_aa: ASSVVVRGGSGNTIY
d_call: .; v_call: TRBV7-9; j_call: TRBJ1-1; cdr3_aa: ASSEQGRKNAAF
d_call: .; v_call: TRBV7-2; j_call: TRBJ2-1; cdr3_aa: ASSRGSPDEQF